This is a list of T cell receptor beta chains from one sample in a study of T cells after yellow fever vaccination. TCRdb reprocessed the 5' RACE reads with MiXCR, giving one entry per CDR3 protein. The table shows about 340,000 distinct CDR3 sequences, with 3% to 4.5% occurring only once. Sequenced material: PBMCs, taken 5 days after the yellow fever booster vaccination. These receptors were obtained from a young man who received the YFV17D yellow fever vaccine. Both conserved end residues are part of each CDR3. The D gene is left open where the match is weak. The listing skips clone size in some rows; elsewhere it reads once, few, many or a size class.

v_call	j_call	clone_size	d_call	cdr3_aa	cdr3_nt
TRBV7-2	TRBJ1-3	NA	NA	CASSPSFENTIYF	TGTGCCAGCAGCCCAAGTTTCGAGAACACCATATATTTT
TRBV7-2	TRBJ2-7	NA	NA	CASSYSGFEQYF	TGTGCCAGCAGCTACAGCGGCTTTGAGCAGTACTTC
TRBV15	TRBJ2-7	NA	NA	CATSSLNLTYEQYF	TGTGCCACCAGCAGTCTGAACCTCACCTACGAGCAGTACTTC
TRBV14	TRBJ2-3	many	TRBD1	CASSQVGLRDRGADTQYF	TGTGCCAGCAGCCAAGTTGGCCTCCGGGACAGGGGCGCAGATACGCAGTATTTT
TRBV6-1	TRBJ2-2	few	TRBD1	CASSYRGWTGELFF	TGTGCCAGCAGCTACAGGGGTTGGACCGGGGAGCTGTTTTTT
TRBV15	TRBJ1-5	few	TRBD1	CATSRDRTGEHF	TGTGCCACCAGCAGAGATAGGACAGGGGAGCATTTT
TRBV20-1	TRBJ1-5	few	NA	CSARVASFNQPQHF	TGCAGTGCTAGAGTCGCCAGCTTCAATCAGCCCCAGCATTTT
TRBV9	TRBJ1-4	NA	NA	CASSVGPGFNEKLFF	TGTGCCAGCAGCGTAGGGCCAGGCTTTAATGAAAAACTGTTTTTT
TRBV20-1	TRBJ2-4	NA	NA	CSAPMPIAKNIQYF	TGCAGTGCCCCCATGCCGATAGCCAAAAACATTCAGTACTTC
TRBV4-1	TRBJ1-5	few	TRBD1	CASSQYDRDNQPQHF	TGCGCCAGCAGCCAATACGACAGGGACAATCAGCCCCAGCATTTT
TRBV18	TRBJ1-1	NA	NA	CASSPNQGSSTPKAFF	TGTGCCAGCTCCCCAAATCAGGGTTCGTCTACCCCTAAAGCTTTCTTT
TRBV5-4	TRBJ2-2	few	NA	CASSTEASGELFF	TGTGCCAGCAGCACGGAGGCGTCCGGGGAGCTGTTTTTT
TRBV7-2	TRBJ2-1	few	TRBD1	CASSADRVYNEQFF	TGTGCCAGCAGCGCCGACAGGGTCTACAATGAGCAGTTCTTC